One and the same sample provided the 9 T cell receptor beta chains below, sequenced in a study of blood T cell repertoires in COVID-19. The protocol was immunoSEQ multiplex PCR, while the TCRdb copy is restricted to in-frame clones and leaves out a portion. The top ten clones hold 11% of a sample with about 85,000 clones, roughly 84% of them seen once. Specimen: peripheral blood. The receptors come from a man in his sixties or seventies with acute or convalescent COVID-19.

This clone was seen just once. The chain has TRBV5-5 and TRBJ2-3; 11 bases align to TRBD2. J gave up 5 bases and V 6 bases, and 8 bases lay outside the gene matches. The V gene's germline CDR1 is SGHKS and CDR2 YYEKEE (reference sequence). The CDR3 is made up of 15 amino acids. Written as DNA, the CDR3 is TGTGCCAGCACCCTCTTAGCGGGGGGGAAAGATACGCAGTATTTT. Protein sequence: CASTLLAGGKDTQYF.

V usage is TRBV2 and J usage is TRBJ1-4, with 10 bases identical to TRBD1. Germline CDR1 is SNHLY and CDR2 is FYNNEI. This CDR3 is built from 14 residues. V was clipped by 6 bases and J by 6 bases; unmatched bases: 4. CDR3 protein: CASRTGTGDEKLFF. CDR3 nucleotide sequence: TGTGCCAGCAGGACCGGGACAGGGGATGAAAAACTGTTTTTT.

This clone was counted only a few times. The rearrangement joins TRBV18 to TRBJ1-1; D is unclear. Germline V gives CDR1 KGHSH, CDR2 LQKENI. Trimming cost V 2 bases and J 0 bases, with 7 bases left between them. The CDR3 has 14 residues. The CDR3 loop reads CASSPSGMNTEAFF. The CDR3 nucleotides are TGTGCCAGCTCACCATCGGGAATGAACACTGAAGCTTTCTTT.

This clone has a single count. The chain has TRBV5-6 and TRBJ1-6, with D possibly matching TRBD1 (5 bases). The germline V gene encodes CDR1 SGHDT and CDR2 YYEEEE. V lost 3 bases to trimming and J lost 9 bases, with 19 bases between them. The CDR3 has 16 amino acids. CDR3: CASSSPPGREGSPLHF. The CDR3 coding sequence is TGTGCCAGCAGCTCACCACCTGGCAGGGAGGGTTCACCCCTCCACTTT. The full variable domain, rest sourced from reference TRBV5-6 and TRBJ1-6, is DAGVTQSPTHLIKTRGQQVTLRCSPKSGHDTVSWYQQALGQGPQFIFQYYEEEERQRGNFPDRFSGHQFPNYSSELNVNALLLGDSALYLCASSSPPGREGSPLHFGNGTRLTVT.

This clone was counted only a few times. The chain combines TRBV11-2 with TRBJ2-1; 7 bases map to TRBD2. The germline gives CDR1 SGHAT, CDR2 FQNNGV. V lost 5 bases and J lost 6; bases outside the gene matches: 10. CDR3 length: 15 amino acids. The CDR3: CASSLVRTSANEQFF. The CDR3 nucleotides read TGTGCCAGCAGCCTGGTTAGGACTAGTGCCAATGAGCAGTTCTTC.

In DNA form, the CDR3 reads TGTGCCAGCAGCTTGGGGTATGGCAGGGACCAAGAGACCCAGTACTTC. Amino acid sequence: CASSLGYGRDQETQYF. The gene calls are TRBV5-8 and TRBJ2-5; D is possibly TRBD1 (5 bases). V lost 0 bases and J 0 bases, leaving 12 bases between the germline ends. Germline V lookup: CDR1 SGHTS, CDR2 YDEGEE. The CDR3 extends over 16 amino acids. The whole variable domain, filled in from reference TRBV5-8 and TRBJ2-5, reads EAGVTQSPTHLIKTRGQQATLRCSPISGHTSVYWYQQALGLGLQFLLWYDEGEERNRGNFPPRFSGRQFPNYSSELNVNALELEDSALYLCASSLGYGRDQETQYFGPGTRLLVL.

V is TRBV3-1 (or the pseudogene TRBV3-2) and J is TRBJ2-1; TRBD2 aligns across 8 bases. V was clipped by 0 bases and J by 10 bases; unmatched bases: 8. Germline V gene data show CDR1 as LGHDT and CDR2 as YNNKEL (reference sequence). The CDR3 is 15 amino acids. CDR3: CASSQDGGAYQEQFF. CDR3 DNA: TGTGCCAGCAGCCAAGACGGGGGGGCTTATCAGGAGCAGTTCTTC.

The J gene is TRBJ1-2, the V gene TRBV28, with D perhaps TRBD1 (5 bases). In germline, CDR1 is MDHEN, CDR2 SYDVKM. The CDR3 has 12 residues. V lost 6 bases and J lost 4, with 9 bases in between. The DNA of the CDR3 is TGTGCCAGCAGACAGGCCCTCTATGGCTACACCTTC. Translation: CASRQALYGYTF.

CDR3 bases: TGTGCCAGCAGCCGGCAGGGCGGTTCCTATAATTCACCCCTCCACTTT. It yields the protein CASSRQGGSYNSPLHF. The chain carries TRBV27 and TRBJ1-6, with D perhaps TRBD1 (5 bases). Germline V gives CDR1 MNHEY, CDR2 SMNVEV (reference sequence). The V end was cut by 6 bases, the J end by 1 base, with 13 bases between. The CDR3 spans 16 residues.